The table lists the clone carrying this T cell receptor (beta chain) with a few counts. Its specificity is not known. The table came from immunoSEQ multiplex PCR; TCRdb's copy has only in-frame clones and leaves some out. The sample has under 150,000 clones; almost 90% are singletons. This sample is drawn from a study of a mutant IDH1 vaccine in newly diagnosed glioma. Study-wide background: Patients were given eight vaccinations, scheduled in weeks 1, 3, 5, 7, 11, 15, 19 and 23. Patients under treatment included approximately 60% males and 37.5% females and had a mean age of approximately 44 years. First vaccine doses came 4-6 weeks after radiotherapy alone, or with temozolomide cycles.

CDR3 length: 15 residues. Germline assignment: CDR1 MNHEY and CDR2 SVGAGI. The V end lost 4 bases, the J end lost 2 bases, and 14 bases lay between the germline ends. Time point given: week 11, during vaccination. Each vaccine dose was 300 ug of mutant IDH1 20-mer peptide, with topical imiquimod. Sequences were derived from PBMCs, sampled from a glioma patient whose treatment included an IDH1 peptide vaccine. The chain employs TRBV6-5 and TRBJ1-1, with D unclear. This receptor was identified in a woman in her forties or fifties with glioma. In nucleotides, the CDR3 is TGTGCCAGCAGTTCAGACCGGGAAACCAACACTGAAGCTTTCTTT. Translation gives CASSSDRETNTEAFF.